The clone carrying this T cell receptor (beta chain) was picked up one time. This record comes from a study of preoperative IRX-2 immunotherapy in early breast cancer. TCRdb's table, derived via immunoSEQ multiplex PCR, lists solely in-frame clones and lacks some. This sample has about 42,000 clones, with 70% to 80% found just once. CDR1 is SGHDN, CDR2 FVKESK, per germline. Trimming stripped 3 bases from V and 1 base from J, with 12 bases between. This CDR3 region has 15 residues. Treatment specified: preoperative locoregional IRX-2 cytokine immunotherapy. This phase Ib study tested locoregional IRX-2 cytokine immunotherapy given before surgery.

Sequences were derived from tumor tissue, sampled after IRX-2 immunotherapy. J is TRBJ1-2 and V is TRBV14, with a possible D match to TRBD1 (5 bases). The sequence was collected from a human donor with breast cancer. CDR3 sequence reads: CASSQGDSLNYGYTF. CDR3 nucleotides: TGTGCCAGCAGCCAGGGTGACAGCCTTAACTATGGCTACACCTTC.